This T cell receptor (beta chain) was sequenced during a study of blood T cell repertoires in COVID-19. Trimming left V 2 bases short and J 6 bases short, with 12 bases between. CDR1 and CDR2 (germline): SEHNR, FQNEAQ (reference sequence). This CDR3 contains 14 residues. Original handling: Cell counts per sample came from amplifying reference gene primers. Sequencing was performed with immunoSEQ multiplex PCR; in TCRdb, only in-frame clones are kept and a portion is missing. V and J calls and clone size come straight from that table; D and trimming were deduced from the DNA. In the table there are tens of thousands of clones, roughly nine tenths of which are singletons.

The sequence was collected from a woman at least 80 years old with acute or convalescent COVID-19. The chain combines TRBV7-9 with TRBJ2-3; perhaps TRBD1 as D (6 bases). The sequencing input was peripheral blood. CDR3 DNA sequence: TGTGCCAGCAGCTTAACACAGGGAGTGGATACGCAGTATTTT. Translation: CASSLTQGVDTQYF. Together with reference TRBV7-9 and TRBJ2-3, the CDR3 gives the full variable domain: DTGVSQNPRHKITKRGQNVTFRCDPISEHNRLYWYRQTLGQGPEFLTYFQNEAQLEKSRLLSDRFSAERPKGSFSTLEIQRTEQGDSAMYLCASSLTQGVDTQYFGPGTRLTVL.